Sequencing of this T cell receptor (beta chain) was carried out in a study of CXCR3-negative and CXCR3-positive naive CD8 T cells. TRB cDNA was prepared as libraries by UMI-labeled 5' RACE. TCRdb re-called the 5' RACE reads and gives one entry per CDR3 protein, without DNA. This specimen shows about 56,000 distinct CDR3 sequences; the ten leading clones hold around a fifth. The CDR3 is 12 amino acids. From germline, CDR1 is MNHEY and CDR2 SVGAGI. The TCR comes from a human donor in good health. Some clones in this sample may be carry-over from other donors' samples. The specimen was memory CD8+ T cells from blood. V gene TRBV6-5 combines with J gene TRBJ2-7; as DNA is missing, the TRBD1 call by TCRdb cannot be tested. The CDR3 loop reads CASGHSAYEQYF.